The T cell receptor (beta chain) under discussion was sequenced for a study of T cells in Graves' hyperthyroidism and ophthalmopathy. RNA transcripts yielded amplified TCR beta CDR3 regions. RT-PCR in the first round (using the HTBI primer set) targeted the TCR CDR3. MiXCR, run by TCRdb on the multiplex PCR reads, gives a single entry per CDR3 protein. The sample lists over 700,000 distinct CDR3 sequences; roughly a third were seen once. Many counts were recorded for this clonotype. Sequences were obtained from blood. This sequence originates from a woman aged 40 to 55 with Graves' hyperthyroidism.

CDR3 nucleotide sequence: TGTGCCAGCAGCCCCTACAGGGACTCTGGAAACACCATATATTTT. Protein sequence: CASSPYRDSGNTIYF. The chain has TRBV7-2 and TRBJ1-3; possibly TRBD1 for D (6 bases). Trimming removed 5 bases from V and 0 bases from J, with 11 bases in between. The CDR3 spans 15 residues. Germline CDR1 is SGHTA and CDR2 is FQGNSA. The entire variable domain, with the rest obtained from reference TRBV7-2 and TRBJ1-3, is as follows: GAGVSQSPSNKVTEKGKDVELRCDPISGHTALYWYRQSLGQGLEFLIYFQGNSAPDKSGLPSDRFSAERTGGSVSTLTIQRTQQEDSAVYLCASSPYRDSGNTIYFGEGSWLTVV.